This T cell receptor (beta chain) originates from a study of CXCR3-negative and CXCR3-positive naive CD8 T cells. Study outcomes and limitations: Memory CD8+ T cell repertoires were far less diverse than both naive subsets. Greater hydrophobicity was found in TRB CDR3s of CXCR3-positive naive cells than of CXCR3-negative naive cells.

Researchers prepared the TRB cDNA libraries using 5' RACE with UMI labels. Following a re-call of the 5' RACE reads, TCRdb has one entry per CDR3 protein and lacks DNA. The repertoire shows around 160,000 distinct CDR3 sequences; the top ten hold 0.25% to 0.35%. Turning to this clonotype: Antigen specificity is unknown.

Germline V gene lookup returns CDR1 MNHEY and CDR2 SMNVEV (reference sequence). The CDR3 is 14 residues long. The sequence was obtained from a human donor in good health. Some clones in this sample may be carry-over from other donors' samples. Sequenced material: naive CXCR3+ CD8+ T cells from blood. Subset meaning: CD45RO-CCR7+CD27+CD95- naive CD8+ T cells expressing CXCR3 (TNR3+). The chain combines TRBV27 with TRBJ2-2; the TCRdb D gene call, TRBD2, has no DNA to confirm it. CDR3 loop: CASSEAGGAGELFF.